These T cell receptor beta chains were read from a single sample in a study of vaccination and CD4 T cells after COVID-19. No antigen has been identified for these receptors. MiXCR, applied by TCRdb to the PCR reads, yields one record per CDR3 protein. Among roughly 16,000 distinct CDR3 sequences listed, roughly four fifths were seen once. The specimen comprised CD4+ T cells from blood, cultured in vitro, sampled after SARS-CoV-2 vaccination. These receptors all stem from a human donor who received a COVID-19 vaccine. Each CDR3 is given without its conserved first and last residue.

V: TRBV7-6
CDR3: ASSLGRGAGNSPLH

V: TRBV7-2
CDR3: ASSLVILAGDRVEQF

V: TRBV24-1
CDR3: ATSGGAINEQF

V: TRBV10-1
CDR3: ASRRPETARDNQPQH

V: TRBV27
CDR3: ASRKGASGVQPQH

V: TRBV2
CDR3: ASRRQSIRETNTEAF

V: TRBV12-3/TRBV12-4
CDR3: ASTRTGANYGYT

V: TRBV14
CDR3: ASSRRGLGTDTQY

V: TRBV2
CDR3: ASVLGGAYSYEQY

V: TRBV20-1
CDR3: SASPGGSFGYT

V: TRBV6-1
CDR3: ASRDPKTYEQY

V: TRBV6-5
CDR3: ASSYGRGISYGYT

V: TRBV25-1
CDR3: ASSEYGPPGELYT

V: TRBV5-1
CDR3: ASSSLAGNTGELF

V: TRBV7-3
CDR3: ASSFTGGESSGYT

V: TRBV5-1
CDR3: ASSLAVGSIKAF

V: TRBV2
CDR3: ASSADTGELF

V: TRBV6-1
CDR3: ASSDHRDETQY

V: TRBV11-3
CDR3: ASSLRGDNSPLH

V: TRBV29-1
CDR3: SVELGGSGYEQY

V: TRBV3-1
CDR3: ASSAITGETQY

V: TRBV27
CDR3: ASSLKAESTDTQY

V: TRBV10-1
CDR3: ASSVHREETQY

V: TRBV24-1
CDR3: ATSESGGTNTGELF

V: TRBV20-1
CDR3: SARDGDRVANYGYT

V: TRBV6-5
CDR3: ASSYGAMLSTDTQY

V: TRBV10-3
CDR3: AIMYRAADTEAF

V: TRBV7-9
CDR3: ASSLVGQGAQGQPQH

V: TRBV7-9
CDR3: ASSPILSGNEQF

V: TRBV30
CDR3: AWNQVGVLTSGYT

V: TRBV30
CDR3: ALGGDTMNTEAF

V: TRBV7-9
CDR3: ASSFQGQVGQPQH

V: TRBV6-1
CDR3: ASSEQGLISTDTQY

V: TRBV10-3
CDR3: AISDKETQY

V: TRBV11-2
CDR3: ASRNRGQSVGYEQY